A selection of T cell receptor beta chains follows, all from one sample in a study of cytomegalovirus exposure and HLA in healthy donors. Profiling relied on immunoSEQ multiplex PCR, and the TCRdb table lists in-frame clones only, not all of them. This table has 95,000 to 150,000 clones, over 70% appearing once. Input material: PBMCs. Receptor source: a middle-aged woman in good health and CMV-seropositive. CDR3s include the opening cysteine and the closing phenylalanine or tryptophan. Fields, in order: J gene, V gene, D gene, clone size, CDR3 protein, CDR3 DNA. A D gene is named only where the DNA matches it firmly. Not every row has a clone size; where given, it reads once, few, many or a size class.

TRBJ2-7,TRBV4-2,NA,NA,CASSSRTASYEQYF,TGTGCCAGCAGCAGCCGGACAGCCTCCTACGAGCAGTACTTC
TRBJ2-3,TRBV7-3,NA,few,CASSLNSGGMDTQYF,TGTGCCAGCAGCTTAAACAGCGGCGGGATGGATACGCAGTATTTT
TRBJ2-2,TRBV6-5,NA,NA,CASSYPIRRNTGELFF,TGTGCCAGCAGTTACCCGATACGGAGGAACACCGGGGAGCTGTTTTTT
TRBJ2-3,TRBV27,TRBD1,NA,CASSYTGGEVKDTQYF,TGTGCCAGCAGCTATACAGGGGGCGAAGTTAAAGATACGCAGTATTTT
TRBJ2-1,TRBV30,NA,NA,CAWNRDTLRDEQFF,TGTGCCTGGAACCGGGACACCCTTCGGGATGAGCAGTTCTTC
TRBJ2-1,TRBV29-1,TRBD2,NA,CSVWTSGSYNEQFF,TGCAGCGTTTGGACTAGCGGGTCTTACAATGAGCAGTTCTTC
TRBJ2-1,TRBV6-5,NA,NA,CASTTTGSSYNEQFF,TGTGCCAGCACGACGACAGGTAGCTCCTACAATGAGCAGTTCTTC
TRBJ1-6,TRBV15,NA,NA,CATAPRSDNSPLHF,TGTGCCACAGCCCCCAGAAGCGATAATTCCCCCCTCCACTTT
TRBJ1-5,TRBV7-9,NA,NA,CASSSTGTYSNQPQHF,TGTGCCAGCAGCTCAACAGGGACCTATAGCAATCAGCCCCAGCATTTT
TRBJ1-5,TRBV28,TRBD1,NA,CASIPGPIGITGGAYQPQHF,TGTGCCAGCATCCCCGGGCCGATAGGGATAACAGGGGGCGCCTATCAGCCCCAGCATTTT
TRBJ2-7,TRBV27,TRBD1,few,CASSDSTGGPYEQYF,TGTGCCAGCAGTGACTCGACAGGGGGGCCTTACGAGCAGTACTTC
TRBJ2-5,TRBV15,NA,NA,CATSRAGTAQETQYF,TGTGCCACCAGCAGGGCGGGGACAGCCCAAGAGACCCAGTACTTC
TRBJ2-7,TRBV6-5,TRBD1,NA,CASSSDRGSHEQYF,TGTGCCAGCAGTTCGGACAGGGGGAGCCACGAGCAGTACTTC
TRBJ2-7,TRBV5-1,TRBD2,NA,CASSTSGSSYEQYF,TGCGCCAGCAGCACTAGCGGCAGCTCCTACGAGCAGTACTTC
TRBJ2-7,TRBV6-5,NA,NA,CASSSLYGPSYEQYF,TGTGCCAGCAGTTCCTTATACGGTCCCTCCTACGAGCAGTACTTC
TRBJ2-5,TRBV4-2,TRBD1,NA,CASASSGGQGAGETQYF,TGTGCCAGCGCCTCATCGGGGGGACAGGGGGCGGGAGAGACCCAGTACTTC
TRBJ1-6,TRBV11-2,NA,NA,CASSLGGRGEGLYNSPLHF,TGTGCCAGCAGCTTAGGTGGCAGGGGAGAGGGGCTTTATAATTCACCCCTCCACTTT
TRBJ2-3,TRBV30,TRBD2,few,CAWSVWASGSIDTQYF,TGTGCCTGGAGTGTATGGGCTAGCGGGAGTATAGATACGCAGTATTTT
TRBJ2-3,TRBV7-2,TRBD2,few,CASSRKGTSGGTSTDTQYF,TGTGCCAGCAGCCGAAAGGGGACTAGCGGGGGTACTAGCACAGATACGCAGTATTTT
TRBJ2-1,TRBV2,NA,few,CASRVERPGAYAWFF,TGTGCCAGCAGGGTCGAGAGGCCAGGGGCCTATGCTTGGTTCTTC
TRBJ2-2,TRBV5-1,NA,NA,CASSLRGGTNTGELFF,TGCGCCAGCAGCTTGCGCGGCGGGACGAACACCGGGGAGCTGTTTTTT
TRBJ2-6,TRBV9,TRBD1,NA,CASSEFIAGQGFSGANVLTF,TGTGCCAGCAGCGAGTTTATTGCGGGACAGGGGTTCTCTGGGGCCAACGTCCTGACTTTC
TRBJ2-1,TRBV6-5,TRBD1,few,CASSYQGVGNEQFF,TGTGCCAGCAGTTATCAGGGGGTTGGAAATGAGCAGTTCTTC
TRBJ1-1,TRBV6-5,NA,NA,CASRGETAMAEAFF,TGTGCCAGCCGCGGGGAGACGGCCATGGCTGAAGCTTTCTTT
TRBJ1-5,TRBV28,NA,NA,CASSLDPGSNQPQHF,TGTGCCAGCAGTTTAGACCCAGGAAGCAATCAGCCCCAGCATTTT
TRBJ2-1,TRBV5-1,TRBD1,few,CASAPSRRDRGYEQFF,TGCGCCAGCGCCCCCTCTCGCCGGGACAGGGGGTATGAGCAGTTCTTC
TRBJ2-7,TRBV15,TRBD1,NA,CATSSIGTGLYEQYF,TGTGCCACCAGCAGCATCGGGACAGGGCTCTACGAGCAGTACTTC
TRBJ1-2,TRBV20-1,NA,once,CSARVGDGYTF,TGCAGTGCTAGAGTCGGGGATGGCTACACCTTC
TRBJ1-2,TRBV14,TRBD1,NA,CASSQTQGDYGYTF,TGTGCCAGCAGCCAAACACAGGGGGACTATGGCTACACCTTC
TRBJ1-4,TRBV6-1,TRBD1,NA,CASSDRGPGRTNEKLFF,TGTGCCAGCAGTGACAGGGGGCCCGGTAGGACTAATGAAAAACTGTTTTTT
TRBJ1-5,TRBV7-2,TRBD1,NA,CASSGDRGLGSQHF,TGTGCCAGCAGCGGGGACAGGGGCCTGGGGTCCCAGCATTTT
TRBJ2-7,TRBV6-1,NA,few,CASSEGPGPYEQYF,TGTGCCAGCAGTGAAGGCCCGGGTCCCTACGAGCAGTACTTC
TRBJ1-6,TRBV5-1,TRBD1,NA,CASMDRESSYNSPLHF,TGCGCCAGCATGGACAGGGAGAGCTCCTATAATTCACCCCTCCACTTT
TRBJ2-2,TRBV7-9,NA,NA,CASRPGMRGTGELFF,TGTGCCAGCAGGCCGGGAATGCGGGGCACCGGGGAGCTGTTTTTT
TRBJ1-2,TRBV29-1,TRBD1,NA,CSGIQGAYGYTF,TGCAGCGGTATACAGGGGGCCTACGGCTACACCTTC
TRBJ2-4,TRBV10-1,NA,NA,CAIPLQGSLAKNIQYF,TGCGCCATCCCCTTACAGGGCTCTCTAGCCAAAAACATTCAGTACTTC
TRBJ2-7,TRBV5-6,NA,NA,CASSRGRLGTYEQYF,TGTGCCAGCAGCCGGGGTAGATTGGGGACCTACGAGCAGTACTTC
TRBJ1-3,TRBV9,NA,few,CASSVNGGSGNTIYF,TGTGCCAGCAGCGTCAACGGTGGCTCTGGAAACACCATATATTTT
TRBJ2-7,TRBV30,TRBD1,NA,CAWSFQDRRSYEQYF,TGTGCCTGGAGTTTTCAGGACAGGCGAAGCTACGAGCAGTACTTC
TRBJ2-2,TRBV10-1,NA,NA,CASSEPTGEDTGELFF,TGCGCCAGCAGTGAGCCTACAGGGGAGGACACCGGGGAGCTGTTTTTT
TRBJ1-5,TRBV5-1,TRBD1,NA,CASSFTGTGDQPQHF,TGCGCCAGCAGCTTCACCGGGACAGGGGATCAGCCCCAGCATTTT
TRBJ1-4,TRBV25-1,NA,few,CASRTGKELFF,TGTGCCAGCCGTACGGGGAAGGAACTGTTTTTT
TRBJ1-1,TRBV4-2,NA,NA,CASSQDPQDSRAFF,TGTGCCAGCAGCCAAGATCCCCAGGACAGTAGAGCTTTCTTT
TRBJ1-6,TRBV2,NA,NA,CASSARGTPSGPLHF,TGTGCCAGCAGTGCTCGCGGGACCCCTTCGGGACCCCTCCACTTT
TRBJ2-7,TRBV4-1,NA,NA,CASSHNPLTKEYEQYF,TGCGCCAGCAGCCACAACCCTTTGACGAAGGAGTACGAGCAGTACTTC
TRBJ1-1,TRBV5-6,NA,NA,CASSPLHSGKAFF,TGTGCCAGCAGCCCCCTCCACTCGGGTAAGGCTTTCTTT
TRBJ2-5,TRBV27,TRBD2,NA,CASSPGTSGETQYF,TGTGCCAGCAGTCCGGGGACTAGCGGAGAGACCCAGTACTTC
TRBJ1-5,TRBV29-1,NA,NA,CSVSQGPFDQPQHF,TGCAGCGTTTCCCAGGGGCCCTTTGATCAGCCCCAGCATTTT
TRBJ2-7,TRBV27,TRBD2,NA,CASSLGRGASDEQYF,TGTGCCAGCAGTTTAGGGCGGGGGGCGAGCGACGAGCAGTACTTC
TRBJ2-7,TRBV2,TRBD2,NA,CASSDPSGSSKYEQYF,TGTGCCAGCAGTGACCCTAGCGGGAGTAGTAAGTACGAGCAGTACTTC